This passage covers 27 T cell receptor beta chains from one sample sequenced in a study of Graves' ophthalmopathy and Graves' hyperthyroidism. Amplified TCR beta CDR3 regions were obtained using RNA transcripts as template. Investigators did first-round RT-PCR with HTBI primers, then second-round multiplex PCR. A single record per CDR3 protein comes from TCRdb applying MiXCR to the multiplex PCR reads. The sample lists about 150,000 distinct CDR3 sequences; over 35% were seen once. The sample consisted of peripheral blood. All receptors derive from a woman aged 40 to 50 with Graves' ophthalmopathy.

This clonotype was observed many times. The V call is TRBV25-1, the J call TRBJ2-7; 9 bases fit TRBD1. Germline-derived CDR1 and CDR2 are MGHDK and SYGVNS. The CDR3 is 15 amino acids. J was trimmed by 0 bases and V by 2 bases; bases with no gene match: 2. The CDR3 sequence: CASSENRGPSYEQYF. The CDR3 DNA reads TGTGCCAGCAGTGAAAACAGGGGGCCCTCCTACGAGCAGTACTTC.

This clonotype came up many times. This rearrangement joins TRBV6-1 to TRBJ1-5; 9 bases agree with TRBD1. The ends lost 6 bases at V and 3 bases at J; junction bases unmatched: 6. The V gene's germline CDR1 is MNHNS and CDR2 SASEGT. This CDR3 is built from 15 residues. CDR3 residues: CASSRGQGPNQPQHF. CDR3 DNA sequence: TGTGCCAGCAGCCGGGGACAGGGACCCAATCAGCCCCAGCATTTT.

This clonotype was counted once. The chain uses TRBV6-2 or TRBV6-3 and TRBJ2-2; D not certain. Germline values: CDR1 MNHEY, CDR2 SVGEGT. The V end was cut by 2 bases, the J end by 10 bases, with 8 bases between. The CDR3 loop spans 12 amino acids. The chain's CDR3 is CASSYGTAELFF. CDR3 DNA: TGTGCCAGCAGTTACGGTACTGCGGAGCTGTTTTTT.

The chain links TRBV29-1 to TRBJ1-1; D is perhaps TRBD1 (5 bases). Germline CDR1 and CDR2: SQVTM and ANQGSEA. Trimming shortened V by 6 bases and J by 0 bases, and 11 bases separated the two germline ends. The CDR3 sequence is 13 residues long. CDR3 sequence (DNA): TGCAGCGTGATGGGACGGATGAACACTGAAGCTTTCTTT. It translates to CSVMGRMNTEAFF.

This clonotype was recorded at least ten times. This chain links TRBV12-3 or TRBV12-4 with TRBJ1-5, with no clear D. The germline V and J ends were trimmed by 5 bases and 0 bases, with 8 bases remaining between them. There are 14 residues in the CDR3. In nucleotides, the CDR3 is TGTGCCAGCAGTATGCAGAATAGCAATCAGCCCCAGCATTTT. Amino acid sequence: CASSMQNSNQPQHF.

V is TRBV6-5 and J is TRBJ1-6; D is unresolved. Germline CDR1 is MNHEY and CDR2 is SVGAGI. The CDR3 loop spans 15 amino acids. The V gene lost 4 bases and the J gene lost 0 bases, with 7 bases spanning the gap. The CDR3 region is CASSSGSSYNSPLHF. The CDR3 DNA sequence: TGTGCCAGCAGTTCGGGGTCCTCCTATAATTCACCCCTCCACTTT.

This clonotype was recorded many times. In nucleotides, the CDR3 is TGTGCCAGCAGCGTAGCTGGGGCCGGGACAGGGGTTCTTCGCGAGCAGTACTTC. It specifies CASSVAGAGTGVLREQYF. The chain carries TRBV9 and TRBJ2-7; TRBD1 agrees at 10 bases. CDR3 length: 18 amino acids. Losses at the gene ends were 0 bases for V and 6 bases for J; bases not matched to a gene: 15. Germline V gene lookup returns CDR1 SGDLS and CDR2 YYNGEE. The entire variable domain, with the rest obtained from reference TRBV9 and TRBJ2-7, is as follows: DSGVTQTPKHLITATGQRVTLRCSPRSGDLSVYWYQQSLDQGLQFLIQYYNGEERAKGNILERFSAQQFPDLHSELNLSSLELGDSALYFCASSVAGAGTGVLREQYFGPGTRLTVT.

This clonotype occurred many times. The rearrangement uses TRBV18 and TRBJ1-2; no firm D call. The V gene's germline CDR1 is KGHSH and CDR2 LQKENI. Deletions cut 1 base from V and 2 bases from J, with 8 bases between. The CDR3 has 14 amino acids. CDR3 region: CASSPLGLNYGYTF. CDR3 DNA sequence: TGTGCCAGCTCACCACTGGGCCTCAACTATGGCTACACCTTC.

J is TRBJ1-6 and V is TRBV11-3; possible D gene TRBD1, 5 bases. The CDR3 consists of 14 residues. Germline CDR1 reads SGHNT; CDR2 reads YENEEA. V was trimmed by 4 bases and J by 7 bases, leaving 11 bases between them. CDR3 DNA sequence: TGTGCCAGCAGCTCGGGGACCTGGAATTCACCCCTCCACTTT. As protein: CASSSGTWNSPLHF.

This clonotype was counted many times. V gene TRBV19 combines with J gene TRBJ1-5, with TRBD1 identical over 7 bases. Germline loops: CDR1 LNHDA, CDR2 SQIVND (reference sequence). The CDR3 is made up of 19 amino acids. V shed 5 bases and J 0 bases; nucleotides not matched to a gene: 16. The CDR3 here is CASSVIRDSFTDSNQPQHF. CDR3 coding DNA: TGTGCCAGTAGTGTAATCCGGGACAGTTTTACCGATAGCAATCAGCCCCAGCATTTT.

This clonotype showed up just a few times. The rearrangement links TRBV11-2 to TRBJ1-1; D remains ambiguous. Germline CDR1 SGHAT, CDR2 FQNNGV. V was cut by 5 bases and J by 0 bases, with 10 bases left in between. CDR3 length: 14 amino acids. The CDR3: CASSLQNLNTEAFF. In DNA form, the CDR3 reads TGTGCCAGCAGCCTACAGAACTTGAACACTGAAGCTTTCTTT.

The V gene is TRBV29-1, the J gene TRBJ1-1, with TRBD1 as a possible D gene (6 bases). V lost 7 bases and J lost 5, with 14 bases in between. The CDR3 is 12 amino acids. Germline V CDR1 and CDR2: SQVTM, ANQGSEA. CDR3 sequence reads: CSAVRGGTEAFF. The CDR3 nucleotides read TGCAGCGCTGTAAGGGGGGGGACTGAAGCTTTCTTT. The full variable domain, completed using reference TRBV29-1 and TRBJ1-1, is SAVISQKPSRDICQRGTSLTIQCQVDSQVTMMFWYRQQPGQSLTLIATANQGSEATYESGFVIDKFPISRPNLTFSTLTVSNMSPEDSSIYLCSAVRGGTEAFFGQGTRLTVV.

This clonotype has ten or more counts. The chain combines TRBV30 with TRBJ1-1, with TRBD1 matching 7 bases. The V and J ends lost 5 bases and 2 bases, in that order; junction bases with no gene match: 5. Germline V gene lookup returns CDR1 GTSNPN and CDR2 SVGIG (reference sequence). The CDR3 covers 13 residues. Written as DNA, the CDR3 is TGTGCCTGGGACAGGGAGTTAAACACTGAAGCTTTCTTT. Its translation is CAWDRELNTEAFF.

This clonotype appeared once. J is TRBJ1-5 and V is TRBV28; D is uncertain. CDR1 is MDHEN, CDR2 SYDVKM, per germline. The CDR3 has 15 residues. Trimming cost V 3 bases and J 0 bases, with 9 bases left between them. The CDR3 region has the DNA TGTGCCAGCAGTTTGGCCAGCCTTAGCAATCAGCCCCAGCATTTT. Translating it yields CASSLASLSNQPQHF.

This chain connects TRBV28 to TRBJ1-2, with a tentative D call TRBD1 (5 bases). V gave up 3 bases and J gave up 8 bases, with 10 bases separating them. The CDR3 contains 12 residues. CDR1 is MDHEN, CDR2 SYDVKM, per germline. The CDR3 sequence is CASSLDTWGYTF. As DNA, the CDR3 is TGTGCCAGCAGTTTGGACACTTGGGGCTACACCTTC.

This clonotype was seen many times. The chain carries TRBV5-1 and TRBJ2-7; a weak D match, TRBD1 (6 bases). The V gene's germline CDR1 is SGHRS and CDR2 YFSETQ. The V end lost 1 base, the J end lost 2 bases, and 13 bases lay between the germline ends. This CDR3 contains 15 residues. The CDR3 here is CASSLYGDTAYEQYF. The CDR3 DNA sequence: TGCGCCAGCAGCTTGTACGGGGACACAGCCTACGAGCAGTACTTC.

This clonotype was picked up many times. The rearrangement uses TRBV6-2 or TRBV6-3 and TRBJ2-5, with no clear D. This CDR3 has 15 residues. Trimming pared 0 bases from V and 2 bases from J, leaving 10 bases between. Germline V gives CDR1 MNHEY, CDR2 SVGEGT. CDR3 DNA: TGTGCCAGCAGTTACTCGATCGGGCAGCAAGAGACCCAGTACTTC. Protein sequence: CASSYSIGQQETQYF.

This clonotype appeared many times. The chain uses TRBV6-2 or TRBV6-3 and TRBJ2-2, with TRBD2 as a possible D gene (5 bases). CDR3 length: 15 residues. The V gene's germline CDR1 is MNHEY and CDR2 SVGEGT. V was pared by 4 bases and J by 1 base, with 10 bases between. The CDR3 DNA reads as TGTGCCAGCAGTTTGGACTTGGGGAACACCGGGGAGCTGTTTTTT. This gives the protein CASSLDLGNTGELFF.

This clonotype was detected ten times or more. The chain recombines TRBV5-1 with TRBJ1-1, with D unclear. Germline V gives CDR1 SGHRS, CDR2 YFSETQ. This CDR3 is built from 15 residues. With 3 bases removed from V and 0 bases from J, the gap between germline ends came to 12 bases. The CDR3 coding sequence is TGCGCCAGCAGCTCGCGGGGTAACATGAACACTGAAGCTTTCTTT. Amino acids: CASSSRGNMNTEAFF.

This clonotype was detected many times. The V call is TRBV28, the J call TRBJ2-5; TRBD1 might be the D (6 bases). Deletions cut 4 bases from V and 0 bases from J, with 9 bases between. The V gene's germline CDR1 is MDHEN and CDR2 SYDVKM. The CDR3 loop spans 14 amino acids. The CDR3 region has the DNA TGTGCCAGCAGTTACAGGGCCTACCAAGAGACCCAGTACTTC. Residues: CASSYRAYQETQYF.

In its sample, this clonotype was seen many times. J is TRBJ1-1 and V is TRBV2; no clear D gene. The germline CDR1 and CDR2 sequences are SNHLY and FYNNEI. The length of the CDR3 is 12 residues. V gave up 7 bases and J gave up 1 base, with 7 bases separating them. The CDR3 is CASITTNTEAFF. The CDR3 coding sequence is TGTGCCAGCATAACCACGAACACTGAAGCTTTCTTT.

This clonotype was seen many times. The chain combines TRBV6-1 with TRBJ2-7; 7 bases fit TRBD2. Trimming at V came to 3 bases and at J to 3 bases, leaving 11 bases not matched to a gene. Germline V gene sequence: CDR1 MNHNS, CDR2 SASEGT. The CDR3 totals 16 residues. CDR3 nucleotides: TGTGCCAGCAGTGATTTTCGCGGGAGCTTGATCTACGAGCAGTACTTC. It yields the protein CASSDFRGSLIYEQYF.

V and J are TRBV28 and TRBJ2-5; TRBD2 matches at 10 bases. V gave up 10 bases and J gave up 3 bases; unmatched junction bases: 2. This CDR3 is 12 amino acids long. CDR1 MDHEN and CDR2 SYDVKM come from the germline V gene. The CDR3: CATGLAEETQYF. The CDR3 region has the DNA TGTGCCACAGGACTAGCGGAAGAGACCCAGTACTTC.

Ten or more counts support this clonotype. The rearrangement joins TRBV7-3 to TRBJ2-3; 8 bases fit TRBD2. V dropped 2 bases and J dropped 0; count of bases not matched to a gene: 13. The CDR3 runs to 19 residues. CDR1 SGHTA and CDR2 FQGTGA come from the germline V gene. The CDR3 spells CASSLFGPGGPGSTDTQYF. CDR3 nucleotides: TGTGCCAGCAGCTTATTCGGCCCGGGAGGGCCGGGAAGCACAGATACGCAGTATTTT.

This clonotype was recorded only once. V and J are TRBV12-3 or TRBV12-4 and TRBJ2-5; perhaps D is TRBD1 or TRBD2 (5 bases each). With 0 bases removed from V and 3 bases from J, the gap between germline ends came to 14 bases. The CDR3 contains 16 residues. CDR3: CASSLAPGTAEETQYF. For the CDR3, the DNA is TGTGCCAGCAGTTTAGCGCCCGGGACGGCGGAAGAGACCCAGTACTTC.

The chain links TRBV12-3 or TRBV12-4 to TRBJ2-5; D gene uncertain. The CDR3 has 13 residues. V was pared by 3 bases and J by 2 bases, with 7 bases between. This CDR3 reads CASSLMGQETQYF. CDR3 nucleotide sequence: TGTGCCAGCAGTTTGATGGGACAAGAGACCCAGTACTTC.

The table lists this clonotype with a few counts. The chain joins TRBV28 to TRBJ1-1; 12 bases align to TRBD1. CDR1 is MDHEN, CDR2 SYDVKM, per germline. V lost 4 bases to trimming and J lost 8 bases; unmatched junction nucleotides: 5. The CDR3 consists of 14 residues. CDR3: CASSSGQGAVEAFF. CDR3 in DNA: TGTGCCAGCAGTTCGGGACAGGGGGCGGTCGAAGCTTTCTTT.